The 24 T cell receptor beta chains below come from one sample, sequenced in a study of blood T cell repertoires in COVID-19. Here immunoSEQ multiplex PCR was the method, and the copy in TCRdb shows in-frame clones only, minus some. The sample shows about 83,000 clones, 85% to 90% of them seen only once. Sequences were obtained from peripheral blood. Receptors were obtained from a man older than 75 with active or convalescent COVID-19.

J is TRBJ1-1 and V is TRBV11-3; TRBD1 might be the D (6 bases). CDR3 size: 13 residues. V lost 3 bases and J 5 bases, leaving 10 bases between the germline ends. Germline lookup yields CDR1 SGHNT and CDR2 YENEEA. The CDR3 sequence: CASSFGGRTEAFF. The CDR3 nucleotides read TGTGCCAGCAGCTTTGGGGGCCGGACTGAAGCTTTCTTT.

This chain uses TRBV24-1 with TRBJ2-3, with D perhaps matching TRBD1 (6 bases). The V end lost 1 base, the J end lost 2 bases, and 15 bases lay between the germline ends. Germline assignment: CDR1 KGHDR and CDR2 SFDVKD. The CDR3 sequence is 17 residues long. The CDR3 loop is CATSDFLQGLATDTQYF. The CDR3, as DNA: TGTGCCACCAGTGATTTTCTACAGGGTCTTGCCACAGATACGCAGTATTTT.

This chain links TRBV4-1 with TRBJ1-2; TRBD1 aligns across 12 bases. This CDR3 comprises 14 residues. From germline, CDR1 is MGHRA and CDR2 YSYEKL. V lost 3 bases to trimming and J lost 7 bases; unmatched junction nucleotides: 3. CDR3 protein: CASSQGQGALGYTF. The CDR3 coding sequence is TGCGCCAGCAGCCAGGGACAGGGGGCCCTTGGCTACACCTTC.

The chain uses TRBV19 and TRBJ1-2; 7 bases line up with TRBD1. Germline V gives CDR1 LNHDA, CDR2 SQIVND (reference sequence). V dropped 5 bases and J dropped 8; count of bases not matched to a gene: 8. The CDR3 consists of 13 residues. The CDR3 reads CASSPDRRVGYTF. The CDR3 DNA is TGTGCCAGTAGTCCGGACAGGAGAGTGGGCTACACCTTC.

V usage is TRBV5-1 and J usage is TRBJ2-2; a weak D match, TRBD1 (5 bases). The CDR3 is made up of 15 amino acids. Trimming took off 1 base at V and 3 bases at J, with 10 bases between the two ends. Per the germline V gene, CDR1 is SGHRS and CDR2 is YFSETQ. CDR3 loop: CASSLTQGDTGELFF. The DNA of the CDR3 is TGCGCCAGCAGCTTGACGCAGGGTGACACCGGGGAGCTGTTTTTT.

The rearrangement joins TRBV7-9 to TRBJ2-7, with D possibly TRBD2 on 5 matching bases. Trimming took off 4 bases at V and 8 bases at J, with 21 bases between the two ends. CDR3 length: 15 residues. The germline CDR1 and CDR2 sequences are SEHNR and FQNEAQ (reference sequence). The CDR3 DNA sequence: TGTGCCAGCAGCTCGAAGTGGGAGACCGAGCTAAAGCAGTACGTC. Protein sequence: CASSSKWETELKQYV.

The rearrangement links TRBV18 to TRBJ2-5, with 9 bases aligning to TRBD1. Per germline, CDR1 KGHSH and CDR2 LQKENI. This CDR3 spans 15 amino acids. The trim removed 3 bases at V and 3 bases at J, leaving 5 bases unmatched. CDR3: CASSPDRGPEETQYF. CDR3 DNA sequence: TGTGCCAGCTCACCGGACAGGGGCCCAGAAGAGACCCAGTACTTC.

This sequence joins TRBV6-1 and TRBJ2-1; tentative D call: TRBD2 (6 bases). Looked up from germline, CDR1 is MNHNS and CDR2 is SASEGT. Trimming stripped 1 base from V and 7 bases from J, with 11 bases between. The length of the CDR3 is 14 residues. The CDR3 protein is CASSEVGGWNEQFF. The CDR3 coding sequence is TGTGCCAGCAGTGAAGTTGGAGGGTGGAATGAGCAGTTCTTC.

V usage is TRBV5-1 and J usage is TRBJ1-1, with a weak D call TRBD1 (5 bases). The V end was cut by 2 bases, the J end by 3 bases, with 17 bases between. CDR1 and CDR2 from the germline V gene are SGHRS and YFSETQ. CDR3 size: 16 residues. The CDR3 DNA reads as TGCGCCAGCAGCTTTCAGGGAGGGGTCGGAGACACTGAAGCTTTCTTT. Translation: CASSFQGGVGDTEAFF.

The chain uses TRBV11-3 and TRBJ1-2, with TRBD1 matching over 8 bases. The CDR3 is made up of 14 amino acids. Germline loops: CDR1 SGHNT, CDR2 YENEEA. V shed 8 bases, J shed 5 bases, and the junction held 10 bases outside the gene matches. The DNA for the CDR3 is TGTGCCAGCCAAGACAGGGGAGGGCCGTATGGCTACACCTTC. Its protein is CASQDRGGPYGYTF.

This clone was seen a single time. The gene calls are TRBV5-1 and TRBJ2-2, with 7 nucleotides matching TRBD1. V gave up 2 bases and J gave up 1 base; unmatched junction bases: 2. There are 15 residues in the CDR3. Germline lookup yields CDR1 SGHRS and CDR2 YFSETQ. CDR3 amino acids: CASSFRTGNTGELFF. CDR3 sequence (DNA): TGCGCCAGCAGCTTCCGGACAGGGAACACCGGGGAGCTGTTTTTT.

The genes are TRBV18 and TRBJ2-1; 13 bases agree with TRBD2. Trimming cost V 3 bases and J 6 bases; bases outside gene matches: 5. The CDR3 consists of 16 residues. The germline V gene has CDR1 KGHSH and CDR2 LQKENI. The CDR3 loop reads CASSPRTSGGGNEQFF. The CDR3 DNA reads TGTGCCAGCTCACCTCGTACTAGCGGGGGGGGCAATGAGCAGTTCTTC. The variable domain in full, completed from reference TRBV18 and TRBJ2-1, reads NAGVMQNPRHLVRRRGQEARLRCSPMKGHSHVYWYRQLPEEGLKFMVYLQKENIIDESGMPKERFSAEFPKEGPSILRIQQVVRGDSAAYFCASSPRTSGGGNEQFFGPGTRLTVL.

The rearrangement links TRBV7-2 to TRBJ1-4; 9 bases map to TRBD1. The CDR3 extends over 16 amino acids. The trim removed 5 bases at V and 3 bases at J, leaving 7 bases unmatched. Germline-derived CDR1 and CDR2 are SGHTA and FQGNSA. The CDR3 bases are TGTGCCAGCAGCATCAGACAGGGGGGAGCTAATGAAAAACTGTTTTTT. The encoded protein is CASSIRQGGANEKLFF. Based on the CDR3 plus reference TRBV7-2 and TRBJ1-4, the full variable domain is GAGVSQSPSNKVTEKGKDVELRCDPISGHTALYWYRQSLGQGLEFLIYFQGNSAPDKSGLPSDRFSAERTGGSVSTLTIQRTQQEDSAVYLCASSIRQGGANEKLFFGSGTQLSVL.

The CDR3 DNA reads TGTGCCAGCAGCCAAGAGGTATTAGCTTTGGGTGAGCAGTTCTTC. Amino acid sequence: CASSQEVLALGEQFF. The V call is TRBV3-1 (or the pseudogene TRBV3-2), the J call TRBJ2-1; D remains ambiguous. This CDR3 is built from 15 residues. V was trimmed by 0 bases and J by 9 bases, leaving 15 bases between them. Germline assignment: CDR1 LGHDT and CDR2 YNNKEL (reference sequence).

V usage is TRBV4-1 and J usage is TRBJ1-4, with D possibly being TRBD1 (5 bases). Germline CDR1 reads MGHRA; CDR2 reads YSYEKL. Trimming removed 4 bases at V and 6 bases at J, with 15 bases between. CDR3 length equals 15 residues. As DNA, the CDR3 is TGCGCCAGCAGCCGCCGGGACTTTGGGGATGAAAAACTGTTTTTT. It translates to CASSRRDFGDEKLFF.

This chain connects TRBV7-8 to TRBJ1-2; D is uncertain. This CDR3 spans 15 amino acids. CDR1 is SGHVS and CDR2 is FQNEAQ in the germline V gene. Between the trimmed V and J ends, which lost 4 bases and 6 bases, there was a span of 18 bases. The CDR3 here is CASSYQVSSNHGYTF. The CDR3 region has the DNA TGTGCCAGCAGCTATCAAGTCTCTTCTAATCATGGCTACACCTTC.

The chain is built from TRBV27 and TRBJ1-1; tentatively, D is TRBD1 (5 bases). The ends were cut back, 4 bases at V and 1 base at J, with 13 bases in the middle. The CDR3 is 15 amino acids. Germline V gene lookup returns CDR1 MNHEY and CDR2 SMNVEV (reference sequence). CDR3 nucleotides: TGTGCCAGCAGTTCACCCTCTAGGGGGAACACTGAAGCTTTCTTT. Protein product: CASSSPSRGNTEAFF.

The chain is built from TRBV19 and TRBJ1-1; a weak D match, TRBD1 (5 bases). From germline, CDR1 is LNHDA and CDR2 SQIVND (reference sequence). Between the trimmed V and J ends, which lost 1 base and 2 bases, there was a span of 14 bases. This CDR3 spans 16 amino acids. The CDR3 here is CASSIVAGNINTEAFF. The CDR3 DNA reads TGTGCCAGTAGTATAGTGGCAGGGAACATCAACACTGAAGCTTTCTTT.

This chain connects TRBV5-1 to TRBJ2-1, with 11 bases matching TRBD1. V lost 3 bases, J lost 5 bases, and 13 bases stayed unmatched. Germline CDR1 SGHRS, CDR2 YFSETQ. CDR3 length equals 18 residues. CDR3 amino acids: CASSSDRGRRRADNEQFF. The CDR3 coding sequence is TGCGCCAGCAGCTCGGACAGGGGGCGTAGGCGGGCCGACAATGAGCAGTTCTTC.

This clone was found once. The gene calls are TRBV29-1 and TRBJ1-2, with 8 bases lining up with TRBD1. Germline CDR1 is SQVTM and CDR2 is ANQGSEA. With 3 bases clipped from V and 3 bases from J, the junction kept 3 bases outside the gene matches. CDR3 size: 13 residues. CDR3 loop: CSVDHRGYYGYTF. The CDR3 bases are TGCAGCGTTGACCACAGGGGGTACTATGGCTACACCTTC.

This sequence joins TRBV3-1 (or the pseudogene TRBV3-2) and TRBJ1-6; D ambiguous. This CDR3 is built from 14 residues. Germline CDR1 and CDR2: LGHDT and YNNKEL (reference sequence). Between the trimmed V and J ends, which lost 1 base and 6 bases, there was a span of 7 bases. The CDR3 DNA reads TGTGCCAGCAGCCAAGCACAGCTTAATTCACCCCTCCACTTT. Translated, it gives CASSQAQLNSPLHF.

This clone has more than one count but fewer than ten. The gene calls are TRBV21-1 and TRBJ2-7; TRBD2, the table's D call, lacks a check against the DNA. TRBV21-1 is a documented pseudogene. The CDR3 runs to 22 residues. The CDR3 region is CASSMYSLNPGLAGGGSYEQYV. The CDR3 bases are TGTGCCAGCAGCATGTATTCTCTTAATCCCGGACTAGCGGGAGGGGGGTCCTACGAGCAGTACGTC.

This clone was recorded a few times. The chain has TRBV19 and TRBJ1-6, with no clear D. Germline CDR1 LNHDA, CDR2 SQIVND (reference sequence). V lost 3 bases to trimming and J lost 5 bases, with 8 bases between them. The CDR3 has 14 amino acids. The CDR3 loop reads CASSILTDNSPLHF. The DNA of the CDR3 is TGTGCCAGTAGTATTTTAACAGATAATTCACCCCTCCACTTT.

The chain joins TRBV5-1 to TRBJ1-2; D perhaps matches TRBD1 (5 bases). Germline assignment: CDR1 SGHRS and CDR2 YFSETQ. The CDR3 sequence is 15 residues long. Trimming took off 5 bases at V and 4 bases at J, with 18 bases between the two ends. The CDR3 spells CASRSGTGVFYGYTF. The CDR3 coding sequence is TGCGCCAGCAGGTCCGGGACGGGGGTTTTCTATGGCTACACCTTC. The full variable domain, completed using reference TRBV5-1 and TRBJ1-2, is KAGVTQTPRYLIKTRGQQVTLSCSPISGHRSVSWYQQTPGQGLQFLFEYFSETQRNKGNFPGRFSGRQFSNSRSEMNVSTLELGDSALYLCASRSGTGVFYGYTFGSGTRLTVV.